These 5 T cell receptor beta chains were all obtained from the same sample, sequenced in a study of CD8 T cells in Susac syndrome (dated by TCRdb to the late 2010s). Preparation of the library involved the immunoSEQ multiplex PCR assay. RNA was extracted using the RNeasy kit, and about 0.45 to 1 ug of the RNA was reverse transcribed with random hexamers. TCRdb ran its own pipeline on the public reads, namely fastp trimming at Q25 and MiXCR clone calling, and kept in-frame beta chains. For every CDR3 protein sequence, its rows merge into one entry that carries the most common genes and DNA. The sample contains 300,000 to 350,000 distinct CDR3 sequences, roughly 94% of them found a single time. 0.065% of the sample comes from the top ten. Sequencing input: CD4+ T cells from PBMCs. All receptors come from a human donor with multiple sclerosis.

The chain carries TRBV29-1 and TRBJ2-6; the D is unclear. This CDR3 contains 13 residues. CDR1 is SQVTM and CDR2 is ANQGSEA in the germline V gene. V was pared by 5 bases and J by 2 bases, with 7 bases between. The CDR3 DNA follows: TGCAGCGTTCAGAGTACTGGGGCCAACGTCCTGACTTTC. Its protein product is CSVQSTGANVLTF.

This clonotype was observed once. DNA of the CDR3: TGTGCCACCAGCCCCCCCAGGAACACCGGGGAGCTGTTTTTT. This codes for CATSPPRNTGELFF. The rearrangement links TRBV24-1 to TRBJ2-2, with D hard to call. Germline loops: CDR1 KGHDR, CDR2 SFDVKD. V was pared by 7 bases and J by 1 base, with 9 bases between. The CDR3 sequence is 14 residues long.

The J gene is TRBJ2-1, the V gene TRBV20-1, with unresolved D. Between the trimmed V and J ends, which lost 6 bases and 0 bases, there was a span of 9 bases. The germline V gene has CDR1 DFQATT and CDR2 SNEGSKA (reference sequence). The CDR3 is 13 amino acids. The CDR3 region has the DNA TGCAGTGCGGCAGTAAACTCCTACAATGAGCAGTTCTTC. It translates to CSAAVNSYNEQFF.

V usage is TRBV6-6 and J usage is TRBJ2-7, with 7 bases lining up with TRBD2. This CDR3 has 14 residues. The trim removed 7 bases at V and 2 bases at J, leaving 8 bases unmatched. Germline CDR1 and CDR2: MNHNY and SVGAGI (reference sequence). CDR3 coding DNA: TGTGCCAGCACCCTTATAGCGGGTGCCTACGAGCAGTACTTC. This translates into CASTLIAGAYEQYF.

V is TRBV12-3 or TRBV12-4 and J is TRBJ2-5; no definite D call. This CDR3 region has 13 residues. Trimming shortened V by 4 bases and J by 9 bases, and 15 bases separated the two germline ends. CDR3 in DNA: TGTGCCAGCAGTTCCTGGCCATCTCGAGCCCAGTACTTC. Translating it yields CASSSWPSRAQYF.